Detailed here is one T cell receptor (beta chain). The clone's antigen remains unknown. The junction and the germline gene differ at one end; a read error may be behind it. This record comes from a study of OX40 agonist ivuxolimab in advanced cancers. Describing the broader study: Ivuxolimab was a fully human IgG2 agonistic monoclonal antibody targeting the costimulatory receptor OX40 (CD134). Intravenous ivuxolimab was administered to patients every 2 weeks at six dose levels: 0.01, 0.1, 0.3, 1.5, 3 and 10 mg/kg. Of the roughly 52 dose-escalation patients, hepatocellular carcinoma was present in about 19, melanoma in approximately 15, renal cell carcinoma in 9 and head and neck cancer in 9. In the dose-escalation cohort, 65% to 90% of patients were male, and the mean age was approximately 60 years, with a range of roughly 23 to 85. Prior anti-PD-1, anti-PD-L1 or anti-CTLA-4 therapy was permitted, and checkpoint inhibitors had been received by more than 35% of dose-escalation patients. Partial responses were achieved by three dose-escalation patients, of whom one had hepatocellular carcinoma and two had cutaneous melanoma. The purpose of peripheral TCRbeta sequencing was to test whether ivuxolimab changed TCR sequence diversity and led to clonal T-cell expansion. The monotherapy dose-escalation portion (N ≈ 52 patients) of the phase I ivuxolimab trial is reported in the paper.

Genomic DNA was isolated from the sorted cells so that the TCRbeta CDR3 region could be sequenced. The immunoSEQ Assay was used for sequencing of TCRbeta CDR3 regions. Entries here come from immuneACCESS through TCRdb and include only in-frame sequences with V and J called. Some clones fail to appear in such tables; in the studies checked, an unresolved V gene covers under half of the shortfall, and the cause of the remainder is unknown. The sample table shows tens of thousands of clones, and approximately 94% are seen once. The top ten clones comprise 9.6% of the sample. The CDR3 runs 14 residues from the cysteine to the phenylalanine. The only DNA kept is the CDR3, 42 bases in frame from the first base. The germline V gene supplies CDR1 SQVTM and CDR2 ANQGSEA. Patients with a history of autoimmune disease or receiving systemic immunosuppression were excluded from the trial. In every dose cohort, peripheral blood was drawn for TCR sequencing at baseline, cycle 4 day 1, and cycle 7 day 1. The samples were taken from a phase I, first-in-human, multicenter, open-label dose-escalation trial of ivuxolimab. Adults with locally advanced or metastatic melanoma, renal cell, hepatocellular, or head and neck squamous cell carcinoma were enrolled in the trial. Before TCR sequencing, CD4+ T cells and CD8+ T cells were sorted from peripheral blood as separate populations.

General findings and caveats noted by the study authors: Clonal expansion of both CD4+ and CD8+ blood T cells was observed from baseline to week 6 at doses 0.1 to 3.0 mg/kg. After ivuxolimab, more expanded clones were found on average in CD8+ T cells than in CD4+ T cells. Low levels of normalized T-cell clonal expansion were also seen in some patients who did not respond. Which antigens the clonally expanded peripheral T cells were specific for was not determined. In partial responders in the 0.1-3.0 mg/kg groups, normalized peripheral clonal expansion was found to be among the lowest, especially among CD8+ T cells.

The clonotype comes from an adult with an advanced solid tumor such as melanoma, head and neck, liver or kidney cancer. Here the sequenced sample was CD4+ or CD8+ T cells sorted from blood, taken in a trial of the OX40 agonist ivuxolimab. The sequence links TRBV29-1 to TRBJ2-7, and 8 junctional nucleotides match TRBD2. The DNA sequence follows: TGCAGCGTGGAAGATGGTAGCGGGACCTACGAGCAGTACTTC. The translation is CSVEDGSGTYEQYF.